This TCR beta chain was recorded in a study of blood T cells in healthy people across ages. Next came a second PCR, run for roughly 6 to 11 cycles, which used a sample-barcoded 5' primer along with a J-beta primer mix. Via MiXCR, TCRdb re-called the 5' RACE reads, giving one row per CDR3 protein. The table has some 1,800,000 distinct CDR3 sequences, roughly two fifths seen once. This CDR3 comprises 13 residues. Germline CDR1 reads SGHDT; CDR2 reads YYEEEE. V dropped 6 bases and J dropped 5; count of bases not matched to a gene: 7. Donors each provided ten milliliters of peripheral blood. This sequence was found in a human donor in good health. The sequencing input was blood. The J gene is TRBJ1-2, the V gene TRBV5-6; 7 nucleotides line up with TRBD1. CDR3 sequence reads: CASTIQGIYGYTF. For the CDR3, the DNA is TGTGCCAGCACAATACAGGGGATTTATGGCTACACCTTC.